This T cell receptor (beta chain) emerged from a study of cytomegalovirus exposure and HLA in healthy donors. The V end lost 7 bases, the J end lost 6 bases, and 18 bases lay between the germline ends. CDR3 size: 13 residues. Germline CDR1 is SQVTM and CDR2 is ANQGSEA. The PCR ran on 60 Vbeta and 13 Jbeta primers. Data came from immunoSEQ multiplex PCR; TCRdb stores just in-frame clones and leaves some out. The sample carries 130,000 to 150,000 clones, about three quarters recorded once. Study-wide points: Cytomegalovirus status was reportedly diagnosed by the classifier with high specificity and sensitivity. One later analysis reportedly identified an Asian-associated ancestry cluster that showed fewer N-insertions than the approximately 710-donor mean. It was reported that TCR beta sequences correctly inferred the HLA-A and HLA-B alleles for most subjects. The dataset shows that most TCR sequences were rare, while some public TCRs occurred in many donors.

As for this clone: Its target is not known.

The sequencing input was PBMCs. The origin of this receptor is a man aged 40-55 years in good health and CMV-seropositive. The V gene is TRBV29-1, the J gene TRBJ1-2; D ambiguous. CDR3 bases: TGCAGCGATATTATACCGGGAAGAGATGGCTACACCTTC. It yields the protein CSDIIPGRDGYTF.